This T cell receptor (beta chain) stems from a study of OX40 agonist ivuxolimab in advanced cancers. Study details: In this trial design, patients received ivuxolimab intravenously at 0.01 to 10 mg/kg every 2 weeks. Prior checkpoint blockade (anti-PD-1, anti-PD-L1 or anti-CTLA-4) was permitted; about 40% had it. Males comprised around 80% of the group, whose mean age was approximately 60 years (range roughly 20 to 85). Overall study results and limits: Averaging showed that CD8+ T cells had more expanded clones than CD4+ did.

This table comes from immunoSEQ multiplex PCR, and its TCRdb copy is limited to in-frame clones, with some not included. The data hold about 100,000 clones, with about 89% observed a single time. V was clipped by 4 bases and J by 7 bases; unmatched bases: 5. The CDR3 runs 14 residues. In germline, CDR1 is SGDLS, CDR2 YYNGEE. Concerning this clone itself: What it binds is not known.

The TCR sequence derives from an adult with an advanced solid tumor such as melanoma, head and neck, liver or kidney cancer. The V and J genes are TRBV9 and TRBJ1-6, with 7 bases aligning to TRBD1. The source was CD4+ or CD8+ T cells sorted from blood, collected in a trial of the OX40 agonist ivuxolimab. The CDR3 DNA reads as TGTGCCAGCAGCTTGGGACAGAGGAATTCACCCCTCCACTTT. This translates into CASSLGQRNSPLHF.